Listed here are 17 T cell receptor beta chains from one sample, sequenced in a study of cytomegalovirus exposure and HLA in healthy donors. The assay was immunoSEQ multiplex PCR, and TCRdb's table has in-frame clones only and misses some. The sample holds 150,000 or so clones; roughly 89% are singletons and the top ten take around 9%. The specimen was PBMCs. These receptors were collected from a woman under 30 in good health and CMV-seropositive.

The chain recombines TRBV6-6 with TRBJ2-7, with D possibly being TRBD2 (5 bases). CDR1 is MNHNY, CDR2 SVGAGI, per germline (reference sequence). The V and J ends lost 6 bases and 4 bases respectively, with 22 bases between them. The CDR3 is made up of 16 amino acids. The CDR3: CASSQWPGLGGYEQYF. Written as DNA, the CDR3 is TGTGCCAGCAGCCAATGGCCGGGCTTAGGCGGGTACGAGCAGTACTTC.

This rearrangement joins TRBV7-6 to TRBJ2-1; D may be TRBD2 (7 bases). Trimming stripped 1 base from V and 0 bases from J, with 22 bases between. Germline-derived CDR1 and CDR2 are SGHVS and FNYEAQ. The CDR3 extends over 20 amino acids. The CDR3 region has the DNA TGTGCCAGCAGCTTAGTAGGGGGGGCGGCTCCTGGAAGCTCCTACAATGAGCAGTTCTTC. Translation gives CASSLVGGAAPGSSYNEQFF. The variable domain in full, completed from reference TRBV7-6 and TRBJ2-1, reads GAGVSQSPRYKVTKRGQDVALRCDPISGHVSLYWYRQALGQGPEFLTYFNYEAQQDKSGLPNDRFSAERPEGSISTLTIQRTEQRDSAMYRCASSLVGGAAPGSSYNEQFFGPGTRLTVL.

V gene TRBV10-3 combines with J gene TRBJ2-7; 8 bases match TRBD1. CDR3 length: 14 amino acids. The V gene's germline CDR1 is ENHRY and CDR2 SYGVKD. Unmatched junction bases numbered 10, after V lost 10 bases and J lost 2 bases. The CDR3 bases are TGTGCCAGCAGCCACCGGGACAGGACCTACGAGCAGTACTTC. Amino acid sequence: CASSHRDRTYEQYF.

In DNA, the CDR3 is TGTGCCAGCAGCCCCTCCGGTCGCCCAAGCTCCTATAATTCACCCCTCCACTTT. Its translation is CASSPSGRPSSYNSPLHF. The chain uses TRBV7-9 and TRBJ1-6; D is uncertain. This CDR3 has 18 residues. Trimming cost V 5 bases and J 0 bases, with 17 bases left between them. In germline, CDR1 is SEHNR, CDR2 FQNEAQ (reference sequence).

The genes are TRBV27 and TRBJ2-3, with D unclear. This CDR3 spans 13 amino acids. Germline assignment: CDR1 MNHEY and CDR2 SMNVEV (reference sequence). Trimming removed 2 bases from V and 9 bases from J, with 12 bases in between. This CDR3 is CASSLGGLLTQYF. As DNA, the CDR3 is TGTGCCAGCAGTTTAGGTGGGCTATTAACGCAGTATTTT.

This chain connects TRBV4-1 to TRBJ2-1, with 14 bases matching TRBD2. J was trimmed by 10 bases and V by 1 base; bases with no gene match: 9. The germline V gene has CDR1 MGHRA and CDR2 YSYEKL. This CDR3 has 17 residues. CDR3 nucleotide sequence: TGCGCCAGCAGCCAAGCCTCGACTAGCGGGGGGGCGTGGGAGCAGTTCTTC. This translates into CASSQASTSGGAWEQFF.

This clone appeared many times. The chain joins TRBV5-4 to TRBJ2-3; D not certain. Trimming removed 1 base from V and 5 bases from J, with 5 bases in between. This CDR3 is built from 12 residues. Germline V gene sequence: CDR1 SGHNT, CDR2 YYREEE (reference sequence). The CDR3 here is CASSLYLDTQYF. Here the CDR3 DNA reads TGTGCCAGCAGCTTGTACTTAGATACGCAGTATTTT.

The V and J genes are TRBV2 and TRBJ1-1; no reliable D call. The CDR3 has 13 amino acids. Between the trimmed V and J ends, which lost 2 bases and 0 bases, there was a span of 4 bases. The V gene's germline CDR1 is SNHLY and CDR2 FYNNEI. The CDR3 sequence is CASSESLNTEAFF. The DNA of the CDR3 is TGTGCCAGCAGTGAATCTCTGAACACTGAAGCTTTCTTT. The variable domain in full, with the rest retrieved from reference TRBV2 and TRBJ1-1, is EPEVTQTPSHQVTQMGQEVILRCVPISNHLYFYWYRQILGQKVEFLVSFYNNEISEKSEIFDDQFSVERPDGSNFTLKIRSTKLEDSAMYFCASSESLNTEAFFGQGTRLTVV.

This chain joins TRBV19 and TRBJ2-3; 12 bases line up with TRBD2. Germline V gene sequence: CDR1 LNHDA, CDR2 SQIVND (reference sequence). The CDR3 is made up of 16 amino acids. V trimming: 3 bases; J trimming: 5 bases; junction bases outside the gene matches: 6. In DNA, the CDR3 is TGTGCCAGTAGTATCCGGCTAGCGGGGGGGAGAGATACGCAGTATTTT. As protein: CASSIRLAGGRDTQYF.

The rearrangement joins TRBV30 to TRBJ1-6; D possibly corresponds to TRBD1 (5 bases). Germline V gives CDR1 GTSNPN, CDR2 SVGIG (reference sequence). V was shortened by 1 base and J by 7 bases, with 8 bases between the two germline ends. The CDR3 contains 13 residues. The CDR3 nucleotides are TGTGCCTGGAGTGCGGGGGGGAATTCACCCCTCCACTTT. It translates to CAWSAGGNSPLHF.

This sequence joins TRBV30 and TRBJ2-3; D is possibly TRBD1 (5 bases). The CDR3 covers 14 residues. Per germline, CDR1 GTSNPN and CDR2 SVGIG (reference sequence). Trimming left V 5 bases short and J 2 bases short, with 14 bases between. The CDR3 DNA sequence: TGTGCCTGGGTGGACATCCGATCCACAGATACGCAGTATTTT. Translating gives CAWVDIRSTDTQYF.

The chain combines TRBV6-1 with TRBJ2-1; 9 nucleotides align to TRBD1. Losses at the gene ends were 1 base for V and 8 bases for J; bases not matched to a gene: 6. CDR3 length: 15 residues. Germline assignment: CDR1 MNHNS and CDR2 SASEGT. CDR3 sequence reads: CASSEEITGGDEQFF. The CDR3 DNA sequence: TGTGCCAGCAGTGAAGAGATTACAGGGGGCGATGAGCAGTTCTTC.

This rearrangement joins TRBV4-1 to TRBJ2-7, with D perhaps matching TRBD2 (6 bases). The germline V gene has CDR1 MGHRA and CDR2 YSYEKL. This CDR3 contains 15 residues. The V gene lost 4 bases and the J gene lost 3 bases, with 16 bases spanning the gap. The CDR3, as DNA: TGCGCCAGCAGCCTCGAGGGAGGTGAGGACTACGAGCAGTACTTC. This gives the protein CASSLEGGEDYEQYF.

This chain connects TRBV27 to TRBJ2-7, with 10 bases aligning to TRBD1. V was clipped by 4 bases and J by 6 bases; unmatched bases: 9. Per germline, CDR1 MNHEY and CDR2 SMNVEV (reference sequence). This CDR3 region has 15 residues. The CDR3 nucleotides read TGTGCCAGCAGTTCGGAACCGGGACAGGGGTCCGAGCAGTACTTC. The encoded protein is CASSSEPGQGSEQYF.

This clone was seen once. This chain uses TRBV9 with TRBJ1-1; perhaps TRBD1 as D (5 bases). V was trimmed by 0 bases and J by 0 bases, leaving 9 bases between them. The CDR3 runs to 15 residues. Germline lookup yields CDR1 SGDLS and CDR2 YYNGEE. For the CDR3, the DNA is TGTGCCAGCAGCGTAGGGGGACTCTTGAACACTGAAGCTTTCTTT. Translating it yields CASSVGGLLNTEAFF.

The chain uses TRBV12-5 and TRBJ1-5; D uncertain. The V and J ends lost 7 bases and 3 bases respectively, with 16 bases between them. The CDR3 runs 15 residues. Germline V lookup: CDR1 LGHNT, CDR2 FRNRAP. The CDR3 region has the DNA TGTGCTAGTGCTGCGGAGGCTAGCTACAATCAGCCCCAGCATTTT. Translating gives CASAAEASYNQPQHF.

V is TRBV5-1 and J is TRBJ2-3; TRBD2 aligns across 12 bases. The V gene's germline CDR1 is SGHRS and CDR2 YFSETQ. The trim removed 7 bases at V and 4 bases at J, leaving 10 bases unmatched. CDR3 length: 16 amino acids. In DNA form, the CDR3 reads TGCGCCAGCTCTAGCGGGGGGGCTTCTAGCGCAGATACGCAGTATTTT. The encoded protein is CASSSGGASSADTQYF.